The T cell receptor (beta chain) under discussion was sequenced for a study of blood T cell repertoires in COVID-19. Study-wide context: The origin of the acute and convalescent COVID-19 samples was the United States, Italy and Spain. T cells, B-cell-depleted T cells, or PBMCs supplied cDNA or gDNA.

This clone turned up a few times. The sample carries other DNA sequences with the same CDR3. The ends were cut back, 0 bases at V and 6 bases at J, with 8 bases in the middle. There are 13 residues in the CDR3. Per the germline V gene, CDR1 is SGHDT and CDR2 is YYEEEE. Authors' methods: Counts of nucleated cells, estimated from reference gene primer amplification, were obtained. The repertoire was sequenced with immunoSEQ multiplex PCR; TCRdb's copy has only in-frame clones and lacks some. D and trimming come from the DNA, and the V and J calls and clone size come from that table. The data hold roughly 300,000 clones, with approximately 91% observed a single time. It was during active infection that Seattle patients were enrolled and then longitudinally followed.

Sequences were obtained from peripheral blood. This sequence joins TRBV5-6 and TRBJ2-3, with D unclear. The sequence derives from a woman aged 30 to 39 with COVID-19, enrolled during active disease. The CDR3 sequence: CASSLGPGDTQYF. The CDR3 nucleotides are TGTGCCAGCAGCTTGGGTCCCGGGGATACGCAGTATTTT.